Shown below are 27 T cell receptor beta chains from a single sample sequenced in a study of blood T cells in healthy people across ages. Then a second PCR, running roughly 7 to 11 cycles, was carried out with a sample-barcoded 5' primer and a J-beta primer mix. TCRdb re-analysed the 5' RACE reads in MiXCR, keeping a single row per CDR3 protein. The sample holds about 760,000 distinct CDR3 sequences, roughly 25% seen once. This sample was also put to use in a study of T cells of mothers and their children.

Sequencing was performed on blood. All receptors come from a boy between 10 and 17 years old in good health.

The DNA for the CDR3 is TGCGCCAGCAGCAGGGACAGCGGCACGGGGGACGAGCAGTACTTC. It yields the protein CASSRDSGTGDEQYF. This chain uses TRBV5-1 with TRBJ2-1, with D possibly matching TRBD1 (7 bases). TRBJ2-7 matches the DNA end more closely, so the J call is doubtful. The CDR3 is 15 amino acids. CDR1 is SGHRS, CDR2 YFSETQ, per germline.

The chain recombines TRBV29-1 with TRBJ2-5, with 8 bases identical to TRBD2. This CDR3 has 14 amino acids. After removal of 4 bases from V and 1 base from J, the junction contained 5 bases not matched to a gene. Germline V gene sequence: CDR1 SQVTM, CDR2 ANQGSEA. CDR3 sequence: CSVGAGALQETQYF. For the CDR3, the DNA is TGCAGCGTTGGAGCGGGGGCCCTCCAAGAGACCCAGTACTTC.

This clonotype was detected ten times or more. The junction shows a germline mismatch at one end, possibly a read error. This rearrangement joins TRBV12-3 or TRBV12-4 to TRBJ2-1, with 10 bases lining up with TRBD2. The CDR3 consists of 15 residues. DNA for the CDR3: TGCGCCAGCAGCTTGGGGACTAGCGAGTACAATGAGCAGTTCTTC. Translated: CASSLGTSEYNEQFF.

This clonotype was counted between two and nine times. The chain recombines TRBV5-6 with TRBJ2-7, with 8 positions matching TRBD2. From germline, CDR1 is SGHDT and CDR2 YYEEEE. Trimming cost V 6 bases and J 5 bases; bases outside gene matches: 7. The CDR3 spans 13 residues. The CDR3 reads CASKLSGSNEQYF. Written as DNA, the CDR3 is TGTGCCAGCAAATTAAGCGGGAGCAACGAGCAGTACTTC.

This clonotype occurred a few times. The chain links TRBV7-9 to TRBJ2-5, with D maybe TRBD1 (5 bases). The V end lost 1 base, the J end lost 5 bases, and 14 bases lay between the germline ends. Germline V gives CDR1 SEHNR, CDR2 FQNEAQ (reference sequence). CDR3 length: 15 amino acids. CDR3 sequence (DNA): TGTGCCAGCAGCTTAGGACAGAGGTCGTGGGAGACCCAGTACTTC. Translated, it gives CASSLGQRSWETQYF.

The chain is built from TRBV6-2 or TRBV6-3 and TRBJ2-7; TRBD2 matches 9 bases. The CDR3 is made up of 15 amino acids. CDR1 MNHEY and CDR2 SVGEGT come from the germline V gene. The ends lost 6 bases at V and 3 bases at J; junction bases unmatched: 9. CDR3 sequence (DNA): TGTGCCAGCAGGGGTCCGCTAGCGGGATTCTACGAGCAGTACTTC. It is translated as CASRGPLAGFYEQYF.

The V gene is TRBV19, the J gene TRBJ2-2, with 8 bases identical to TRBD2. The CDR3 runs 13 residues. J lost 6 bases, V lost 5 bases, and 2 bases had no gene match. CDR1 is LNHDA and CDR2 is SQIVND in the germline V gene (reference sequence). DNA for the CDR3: TGTGCCAGTAGTGAACTAGCGGCCGGGGAGCTGTTTTTT. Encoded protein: CASSELAAGELFF.

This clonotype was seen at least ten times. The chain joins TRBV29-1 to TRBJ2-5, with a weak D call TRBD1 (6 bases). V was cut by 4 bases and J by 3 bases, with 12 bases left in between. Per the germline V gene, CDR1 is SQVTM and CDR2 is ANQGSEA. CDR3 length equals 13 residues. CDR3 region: CSVGAGDEETQYF. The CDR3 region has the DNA TGCAGCGTTGGTGCAGGGGATGAAGAGACCCAGTACTTC.

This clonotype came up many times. The DNA of the CDR3 is TGCGCCAGCAGCTTGGCCAGGAGCTCCTACAATGAGCAGTTCTTC. This codes for CASSLARSSYNEQFF. The chain uses TRBV5-1 and TRBJ2-1; no definite D call. Germline V gives CDR1 SGHRS, CDR2 YFSETQ. V was cut by 0 bases and J by 0 bases, with 7 bases left in between. The CDR3 is 15 residues long.

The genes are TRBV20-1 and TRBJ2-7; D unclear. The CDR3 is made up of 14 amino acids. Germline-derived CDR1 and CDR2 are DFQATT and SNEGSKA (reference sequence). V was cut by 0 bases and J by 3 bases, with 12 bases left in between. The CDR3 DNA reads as TGCAGTGCTAGAGAATCGGAGCGATACTACGAGCAGTACTTC. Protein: CSARESERYYEQYF.

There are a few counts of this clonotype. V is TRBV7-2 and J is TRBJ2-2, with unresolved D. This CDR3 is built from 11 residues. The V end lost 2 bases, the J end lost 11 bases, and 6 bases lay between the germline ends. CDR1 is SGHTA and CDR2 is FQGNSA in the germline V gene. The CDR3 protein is CASSLRVELFF. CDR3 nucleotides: TGTGCCAGCAGCTTAAGGGTTGAGCTGTTTTTT.

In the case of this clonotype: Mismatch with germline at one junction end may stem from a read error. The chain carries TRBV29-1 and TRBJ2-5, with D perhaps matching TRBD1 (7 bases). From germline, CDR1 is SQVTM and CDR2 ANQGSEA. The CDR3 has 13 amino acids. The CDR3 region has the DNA TGCAGCGTCTCGACAGGGACTCAAGAGACCCTGTACTTC. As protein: CSVSTGTQETLYF.

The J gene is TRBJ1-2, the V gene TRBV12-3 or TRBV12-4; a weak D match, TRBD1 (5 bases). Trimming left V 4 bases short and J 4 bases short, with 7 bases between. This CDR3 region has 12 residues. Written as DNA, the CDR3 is TGTGCCAGCAGTTGGGACCGCTATGGCTACACCTTC. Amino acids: CASSWDRYGYTF.

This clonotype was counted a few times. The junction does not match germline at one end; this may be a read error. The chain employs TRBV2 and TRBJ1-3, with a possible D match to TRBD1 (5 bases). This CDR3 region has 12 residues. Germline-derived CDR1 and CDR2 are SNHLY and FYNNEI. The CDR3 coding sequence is TGTGCCAGCAGTGACCGGGCTGACAGCTTATACTTT. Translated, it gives CASSDRADSLYF.

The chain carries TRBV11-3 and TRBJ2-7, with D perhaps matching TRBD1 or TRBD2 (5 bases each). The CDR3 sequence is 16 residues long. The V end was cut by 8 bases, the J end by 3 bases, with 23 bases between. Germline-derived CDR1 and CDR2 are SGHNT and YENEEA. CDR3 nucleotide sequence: TGTGCCAGCGGAGCTGGAGGACGGGACGAAGACTACGAGCAGTACTTC. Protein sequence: CASGAGGRDEDYEQYF.

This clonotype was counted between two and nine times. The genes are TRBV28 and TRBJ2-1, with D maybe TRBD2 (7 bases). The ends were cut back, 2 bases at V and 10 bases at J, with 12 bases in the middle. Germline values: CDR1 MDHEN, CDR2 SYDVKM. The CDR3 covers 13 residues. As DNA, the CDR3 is TGTGCCAGCAGTTTAGCGGAGGGGGGGGAGCAGTTCTTC. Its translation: CASSLAEGGEQFF.

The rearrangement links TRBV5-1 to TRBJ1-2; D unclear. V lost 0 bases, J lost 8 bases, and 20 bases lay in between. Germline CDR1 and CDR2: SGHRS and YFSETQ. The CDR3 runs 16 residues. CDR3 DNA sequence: TGCGCCAGCAGCTTGGCCCTGGGCACGAATATGGAGGGCTACACCTTC. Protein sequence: CASSLALGTNMEGYTF.

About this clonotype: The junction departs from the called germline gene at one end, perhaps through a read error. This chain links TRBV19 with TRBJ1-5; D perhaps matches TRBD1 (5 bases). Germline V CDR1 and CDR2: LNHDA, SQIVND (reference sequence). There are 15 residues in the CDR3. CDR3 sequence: CASSKTDYSNQPQHF. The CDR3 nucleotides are TGTGCCAGCAGTAAGACAGACTATAGCAATCAGCCCCAGCATTTT.

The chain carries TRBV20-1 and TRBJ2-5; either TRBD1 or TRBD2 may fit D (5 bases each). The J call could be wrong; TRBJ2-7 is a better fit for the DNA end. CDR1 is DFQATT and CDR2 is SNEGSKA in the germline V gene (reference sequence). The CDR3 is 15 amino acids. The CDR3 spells CSASGRKPNSYEQYF. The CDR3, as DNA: TGCAGTGCTTCGGGGCGGAAACCGAACTCCTACGAGCAGTACTTC.

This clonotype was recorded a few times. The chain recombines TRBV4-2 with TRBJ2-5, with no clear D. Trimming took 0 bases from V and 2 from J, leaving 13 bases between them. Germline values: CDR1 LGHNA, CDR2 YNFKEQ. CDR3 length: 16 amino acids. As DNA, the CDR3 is TGTGCCAGCAGCCAAGAAAACTATCTGGGTCAAGAGACCCAGTACTTC. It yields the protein CASSQENYLGQETQYF.

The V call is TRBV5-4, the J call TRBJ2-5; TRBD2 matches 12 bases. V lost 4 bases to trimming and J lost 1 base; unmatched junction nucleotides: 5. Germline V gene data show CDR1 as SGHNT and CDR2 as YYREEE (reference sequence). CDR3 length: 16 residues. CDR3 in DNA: TGTGCCAGCAGCGTGGCTAGCGGGAGGGCCCAAGAGACCCAGTACTTC. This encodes CASSVASGRAQETQYF.

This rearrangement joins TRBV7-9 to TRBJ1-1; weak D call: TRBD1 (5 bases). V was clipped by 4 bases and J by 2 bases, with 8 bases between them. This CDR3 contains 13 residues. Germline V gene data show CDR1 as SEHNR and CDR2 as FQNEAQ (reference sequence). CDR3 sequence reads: CASSSDINTEAFF. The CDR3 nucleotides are TGTGCCAGCAGCTCGGACATTAACACTGAAGCTTTCTTT.

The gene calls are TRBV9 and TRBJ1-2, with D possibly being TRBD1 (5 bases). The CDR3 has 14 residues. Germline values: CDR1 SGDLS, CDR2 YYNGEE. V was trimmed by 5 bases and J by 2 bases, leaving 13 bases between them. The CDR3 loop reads CASSGPGGNYGYTF. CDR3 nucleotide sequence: TGTGCCAGCAGTGGGCCGGGGGGGAACTATGGCTACACCTTC.

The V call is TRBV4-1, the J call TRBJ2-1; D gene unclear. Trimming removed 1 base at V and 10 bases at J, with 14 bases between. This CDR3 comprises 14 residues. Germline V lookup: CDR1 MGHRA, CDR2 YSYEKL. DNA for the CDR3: TGCGCCAGCAGCCAAGTAGGAAAGGAAGAAGAGCAGTTCTTC. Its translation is CASSQVGKEEEQFF.

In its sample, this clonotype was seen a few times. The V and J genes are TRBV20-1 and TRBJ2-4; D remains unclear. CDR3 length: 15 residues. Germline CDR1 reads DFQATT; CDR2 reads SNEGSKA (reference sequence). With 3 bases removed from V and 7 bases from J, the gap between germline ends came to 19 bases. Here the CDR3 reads CSASPDPPFENIQYF. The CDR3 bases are TGCAGTGCTAGCCCGGACCCCCCGTTTGAGAACATTCAGTACTTC.

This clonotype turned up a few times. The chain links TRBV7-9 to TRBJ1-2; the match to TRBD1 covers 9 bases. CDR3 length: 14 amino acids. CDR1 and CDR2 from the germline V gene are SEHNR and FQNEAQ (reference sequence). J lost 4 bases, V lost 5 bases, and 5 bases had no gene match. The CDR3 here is CASSVGQGTYGYTF. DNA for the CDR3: TGTGCCAGCAGCGTAGGACAGGGGACCTATGGCTACACCTTC.

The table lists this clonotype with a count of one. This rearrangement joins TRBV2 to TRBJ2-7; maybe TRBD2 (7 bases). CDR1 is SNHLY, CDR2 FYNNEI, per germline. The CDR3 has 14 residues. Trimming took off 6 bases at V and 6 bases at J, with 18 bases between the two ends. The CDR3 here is CASRGGGSESEQYF. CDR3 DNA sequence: TGTGCCAGCAGAGGCGGGGGCTCCGAGTCCGAGCAGTACTTC.